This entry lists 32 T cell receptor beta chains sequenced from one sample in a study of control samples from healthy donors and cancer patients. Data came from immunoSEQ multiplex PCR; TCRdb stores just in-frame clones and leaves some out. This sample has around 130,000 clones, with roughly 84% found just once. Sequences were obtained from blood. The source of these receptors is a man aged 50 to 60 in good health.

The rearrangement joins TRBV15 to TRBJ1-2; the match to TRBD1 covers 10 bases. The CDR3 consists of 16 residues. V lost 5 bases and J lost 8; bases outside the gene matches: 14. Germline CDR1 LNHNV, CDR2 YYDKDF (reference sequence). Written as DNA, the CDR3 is TGTGCCACCAGCCCCGGGGGACAGGGGCCCTGGGGGGGCTACACCTTC. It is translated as CATSPGGQGPWGGYTF. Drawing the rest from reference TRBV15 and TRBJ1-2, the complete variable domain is DAMVIQNPRYQVTQFGKPVTLSCSQTLNHNVMYWYQQKSSQAPKLLFHYYDKDFNNEADTPDNFQSRRPNTSFCFLDIRSPGLGDTAMYLCATSPGGQGPWGGYTFGSGTRLTVV.

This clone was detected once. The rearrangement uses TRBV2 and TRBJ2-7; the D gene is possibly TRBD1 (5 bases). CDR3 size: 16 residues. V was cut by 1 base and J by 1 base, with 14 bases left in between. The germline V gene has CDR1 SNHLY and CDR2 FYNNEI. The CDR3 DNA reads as TGTGCCAGCAGTGAAGTCGCAGGGTTTGGTTCCTACGAGCAGTACTTC. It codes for CASSEVAGFGSYEQYF.

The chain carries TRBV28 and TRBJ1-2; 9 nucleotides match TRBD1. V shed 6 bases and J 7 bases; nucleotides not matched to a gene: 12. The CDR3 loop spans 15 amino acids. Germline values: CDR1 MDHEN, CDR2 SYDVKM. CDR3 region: CASSAGQGPRGGYTF. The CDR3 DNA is TGTGCCAGCAGCGCGGGACAGGGTCCTAGGGGTGGCTACACCTTC.

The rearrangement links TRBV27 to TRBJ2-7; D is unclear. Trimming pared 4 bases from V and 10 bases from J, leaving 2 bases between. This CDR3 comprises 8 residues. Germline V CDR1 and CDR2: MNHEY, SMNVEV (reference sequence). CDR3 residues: CASSSQYF. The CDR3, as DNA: TGTGCCAGCAGTTCCCAGTACTTC.

The CDR3 is CATSTRDTQYF. As DNA, the CDR3 is TGTGCCACCAGTACGAGAGATACGCAGTATTTT. V and J are TRBV15 and TRBJ2-3, with D unresolved. The V and J ends lost 6 bases and 5 bases respectively, with 6 bases between them. CDR3 size: 11 residues. CDR1 LNHNV and CDR2 YYDKDF come from the germline V gene (reference sequence). The full variable domain, rest sourced from reference TRBV15 and TRBJ2-3, is DAMVIQNPRYQVTQFGKPVTLSCSQTLNHNVMYWYQQKSSQAPKLLFHYYDKDFNNEADTPDNFQSRRPNTSFCFLDIRSPGLGDTAMYLCATSTRDTQYFGPGTRLTVL.

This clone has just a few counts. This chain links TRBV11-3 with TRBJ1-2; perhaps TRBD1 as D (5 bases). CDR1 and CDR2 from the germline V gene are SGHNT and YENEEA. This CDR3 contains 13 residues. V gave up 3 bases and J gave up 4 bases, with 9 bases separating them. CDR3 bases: TGTGCCAGCAGCTTGGGGCAGGCCTATGGCTACACCTTC. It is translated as CASSLGQAYGYTF.

The DNA of the CDR3 is TGTGCCAGCAGCATCCGGGACAGGGGCGAGCAGTACTTC. Its protein is CASSIRDRGEQYF. The chain recombines TRBV7-8 with TRBJ2-7, with 10 positions matching TRBD1. V was pared by 5 bases and J by 6 bases, with 4 bases of the junction left unmatched. The CDR3 consists of 13 residues. The germline gives CDR1 SGHVS, CDR2 FQNEAQ.

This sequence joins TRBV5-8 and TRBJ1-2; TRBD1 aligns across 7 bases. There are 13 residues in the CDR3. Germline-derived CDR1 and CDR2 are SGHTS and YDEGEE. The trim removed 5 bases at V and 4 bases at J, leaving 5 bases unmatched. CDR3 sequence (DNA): TGTGCCAGCAGTTCGGACAGGTTCTATGGCTACACCTTC. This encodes CASSSDRFYGYTF.

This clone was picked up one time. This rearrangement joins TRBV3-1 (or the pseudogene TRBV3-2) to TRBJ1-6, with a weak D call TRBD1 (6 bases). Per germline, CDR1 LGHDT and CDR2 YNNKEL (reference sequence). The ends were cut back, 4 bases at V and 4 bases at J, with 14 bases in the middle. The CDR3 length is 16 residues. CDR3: CASSPRTDPYNSPLHF. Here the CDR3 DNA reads TGTGCCAGCAGCCCGAGGACAGATCCTTATAATTCACCCCTCCACTTT.

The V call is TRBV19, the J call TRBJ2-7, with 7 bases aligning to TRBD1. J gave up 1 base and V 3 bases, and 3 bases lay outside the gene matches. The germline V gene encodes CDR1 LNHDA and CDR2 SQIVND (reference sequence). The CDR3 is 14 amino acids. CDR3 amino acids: CASSIDRASYEQYF. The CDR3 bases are TGTGCCAGTAGTATCGACAGGGCTTCCTACGAGCAGTACTTC.

The DNA for the CDR3 is TGTGCCAGCAGTTACTCGGGGACAGGTCTAGACACCATATATTTT. This codes for CASSYSGTGLDTIYF. This sequence joins TRBV6-5 and TRBJ1-3; TRBD1 matches at 8 bases. Losses at the gene ends were 0 bases for V and 8 bases for J; bases not matched to a gene: 6. The CDR3 has 15 amino acids. Looked up from germline, CDR1 is MNHEY and CDR2 is SVGAGI.

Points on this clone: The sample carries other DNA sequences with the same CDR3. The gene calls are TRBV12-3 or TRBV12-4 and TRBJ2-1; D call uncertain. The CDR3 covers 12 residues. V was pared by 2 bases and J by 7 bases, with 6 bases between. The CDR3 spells CASSLSVNEQFF. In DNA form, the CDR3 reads TGTGCCAGCAGTTTAAGTGTGAATGAGCAGTTCTTC.

The CDR3 coding sequence is TGCGCCAGCACCTCCCGGCCCATTGTGGGGGGAGAATTGAACACTGAAGCTTTCTTT. It specifies CASTSRPIVGGELNTEAFF. This chain links TRBV5-1 with TRBJ1-1; D might be TRBD1 (5 bases). This CDR3 has 19 amino acids. Germline V gene sequence: CDR1 SGHRS, CDR2 YFSETQ. V gave up 6 bases and J gave up 0 bases, with 27 bases separating them.

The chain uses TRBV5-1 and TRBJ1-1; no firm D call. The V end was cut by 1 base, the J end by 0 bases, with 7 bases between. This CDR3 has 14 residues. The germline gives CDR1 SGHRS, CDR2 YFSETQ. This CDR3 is CASSLRALNTEAFF. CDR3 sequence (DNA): TGCGCCAGCAGCTTGCGTGCTCTGAACACTGAAGCTTTCTTT.

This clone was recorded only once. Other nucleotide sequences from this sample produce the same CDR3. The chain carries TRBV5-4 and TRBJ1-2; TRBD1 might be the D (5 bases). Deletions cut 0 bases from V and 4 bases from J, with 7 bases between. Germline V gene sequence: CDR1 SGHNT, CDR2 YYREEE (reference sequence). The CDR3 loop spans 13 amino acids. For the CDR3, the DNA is TGTGCCAGCAGCTTGGCGGGGGGCTATGGCTACACCTTC. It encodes CASSLAGGYGYTF.

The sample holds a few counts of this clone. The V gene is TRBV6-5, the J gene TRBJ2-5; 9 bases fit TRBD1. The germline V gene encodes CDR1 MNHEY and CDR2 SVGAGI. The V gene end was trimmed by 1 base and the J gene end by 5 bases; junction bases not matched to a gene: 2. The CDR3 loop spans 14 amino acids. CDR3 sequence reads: CASSYYRGQETQYF. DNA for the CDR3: TGTGCCAGCAGTTACTACAGGGGGCAGGAGACCCAGTACTTC.

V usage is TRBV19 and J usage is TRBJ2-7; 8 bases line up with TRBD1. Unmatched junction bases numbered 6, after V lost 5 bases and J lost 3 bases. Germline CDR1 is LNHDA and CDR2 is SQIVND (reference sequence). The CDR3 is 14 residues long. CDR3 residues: CASSVGQDYYEQYF. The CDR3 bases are TGTGCCAGTAGTGTGGGACAGGACTACTACGAGCAGTACTTC. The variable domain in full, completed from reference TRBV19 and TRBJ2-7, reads DGGITQSPKYLFRKEGQNVTLSCEQNLNHDAMYWYRQDPGQGLRLIYYSQIVNDFQKGDIAEGYSVSREKKESFPLTVTSAQKNPTAFYLCASSVGQDYYEQYFGPGTRLTVT.

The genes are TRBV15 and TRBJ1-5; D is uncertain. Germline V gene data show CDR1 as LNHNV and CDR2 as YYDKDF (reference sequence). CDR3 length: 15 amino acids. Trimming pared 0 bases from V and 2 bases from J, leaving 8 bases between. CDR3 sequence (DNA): TGTGCCACCAGCAGAGATACCGGTGGCAATCAGCCCCAGCATTTT. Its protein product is CATSRDTGGNQPQHF.

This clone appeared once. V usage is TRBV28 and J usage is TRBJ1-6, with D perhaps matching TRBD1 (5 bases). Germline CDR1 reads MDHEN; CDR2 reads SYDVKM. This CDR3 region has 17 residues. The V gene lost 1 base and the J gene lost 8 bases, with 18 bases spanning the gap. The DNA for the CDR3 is TGTGCCAGCAGTTTATTAGGTTTGGGGGTACGGGATTCACCCCTCCACTTT. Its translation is CASSLLGLGVRDSPLHF.

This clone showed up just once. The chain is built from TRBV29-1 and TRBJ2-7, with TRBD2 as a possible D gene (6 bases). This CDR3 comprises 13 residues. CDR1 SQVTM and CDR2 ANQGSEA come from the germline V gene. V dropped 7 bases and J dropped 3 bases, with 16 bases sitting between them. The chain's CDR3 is CSAEAEGYYEQYF. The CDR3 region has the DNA TGCAGCGCGGAGGCGGAGGGGTACTACGAGCAGTACTTC.

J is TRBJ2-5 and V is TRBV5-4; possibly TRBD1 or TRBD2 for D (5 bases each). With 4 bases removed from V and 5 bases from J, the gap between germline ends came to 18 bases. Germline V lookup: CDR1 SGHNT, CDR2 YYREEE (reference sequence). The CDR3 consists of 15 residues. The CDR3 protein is CASSLRDIAGETQYF. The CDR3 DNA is TGTGCCAGCAGCCTACGGGATATCGCAGGGGAGACCCAGTACTTC.

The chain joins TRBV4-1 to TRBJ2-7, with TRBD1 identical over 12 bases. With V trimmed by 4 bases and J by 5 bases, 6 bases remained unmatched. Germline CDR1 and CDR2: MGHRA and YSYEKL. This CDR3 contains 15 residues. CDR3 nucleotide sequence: TGCGCCAGCAGCCGACCGGGACAGGGGGCCGACGAGCAGTACTTC. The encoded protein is CASSRPGQGADEQYF.

CDR3 residues: CASSSGQGITGELFF. CDR3 in DNA: TGTGCCAGCAGTAGCGGACAGGGGATTACCGGGGAGCTGTTTTTT. The chain uses TRBV28 and TRBJ2-2; 9 nucleotides line up with TRBD1. V lost 5 bases and J lost 5; bases outside the gene matches: 6. CDR3 length: 15 residues. Germline assignment: CDR1 MDHEN and CDR2 SYDVKM.

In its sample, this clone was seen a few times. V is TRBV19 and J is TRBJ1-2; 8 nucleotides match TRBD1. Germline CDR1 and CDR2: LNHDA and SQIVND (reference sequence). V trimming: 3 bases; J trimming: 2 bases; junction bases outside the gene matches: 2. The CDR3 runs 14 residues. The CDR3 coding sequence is TGTGCCAGTAGTATCAGGGGGCGAAACTATGGCTACACCTTC. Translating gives CASSIRGRNYGYTF.

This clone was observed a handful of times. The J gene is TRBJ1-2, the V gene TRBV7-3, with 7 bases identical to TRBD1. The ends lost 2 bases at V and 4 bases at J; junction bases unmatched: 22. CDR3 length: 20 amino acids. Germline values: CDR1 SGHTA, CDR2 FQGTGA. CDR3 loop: CASSLFPRGRNPDVTYGYTF. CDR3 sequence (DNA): TGTGCCAGCAGCTTATTCCCGAGGGGGCGAAACCCGGATGTTACCTATGGCTACACCTTC.

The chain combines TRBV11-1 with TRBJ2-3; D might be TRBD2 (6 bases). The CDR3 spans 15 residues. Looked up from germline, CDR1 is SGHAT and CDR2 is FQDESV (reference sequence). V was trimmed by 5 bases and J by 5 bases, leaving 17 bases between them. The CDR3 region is CASSPLGSGEDTQYF. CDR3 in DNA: TGTGCCAGCAGCCCCCTAGGGTCGGGGGAAGATACGCAGTATTTT.

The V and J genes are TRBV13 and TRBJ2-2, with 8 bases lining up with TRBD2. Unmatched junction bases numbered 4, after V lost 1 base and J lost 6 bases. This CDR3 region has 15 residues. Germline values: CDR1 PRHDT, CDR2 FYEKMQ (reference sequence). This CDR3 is CASSLDRGGPGELFF. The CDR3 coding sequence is TGTGCCAGCAGCTTAGATCGGGGGGGCCCCGGGGAGCTGTTTTTT.

CDR3 bases: TGTGCCAGCAGTTTATGGACAGGGAGCACCGGGGAGCTGTTTTTT. Translating it yields CASSLWTGSTGELFF. The rearrangement joins TRBV27 to TRBJ2-2, with 8 bases lining up with TRBD1. CDR1 and CDR2 from the germline V gene are MNHEY and SMNVEV (reference sequence). With 1 base clipped from V and 4 bases from J, the junction kept 2 bases outside the gene matches. The CDR3 has 15 amino acids.

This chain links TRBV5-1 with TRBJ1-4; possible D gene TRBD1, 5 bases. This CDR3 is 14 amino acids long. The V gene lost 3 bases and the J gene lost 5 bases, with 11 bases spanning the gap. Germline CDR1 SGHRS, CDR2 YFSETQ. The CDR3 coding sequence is TGCGCCAGCAGCTCTAAAGGGGCCAATGAAAAACTGTTTTTT. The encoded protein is CASSSKGANEKLFF.

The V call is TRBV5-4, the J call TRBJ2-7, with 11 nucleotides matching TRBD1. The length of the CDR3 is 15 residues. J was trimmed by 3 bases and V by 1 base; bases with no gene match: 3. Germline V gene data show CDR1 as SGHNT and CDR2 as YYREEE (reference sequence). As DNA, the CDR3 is TGTGCCAGCAGCTTGCCGGGACAGGGGGTCTACGAGCAGTACTTC. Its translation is CASSLPGQGVYEQYF.

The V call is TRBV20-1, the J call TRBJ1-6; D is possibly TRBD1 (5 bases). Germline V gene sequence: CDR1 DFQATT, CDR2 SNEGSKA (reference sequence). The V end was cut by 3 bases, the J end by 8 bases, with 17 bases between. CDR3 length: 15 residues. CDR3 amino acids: CSASVQGTGDSPLHF. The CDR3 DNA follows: TGCAGTGCTAGTGTTCAGGGAACGGGGGATTCACCCCTCCACTTT.

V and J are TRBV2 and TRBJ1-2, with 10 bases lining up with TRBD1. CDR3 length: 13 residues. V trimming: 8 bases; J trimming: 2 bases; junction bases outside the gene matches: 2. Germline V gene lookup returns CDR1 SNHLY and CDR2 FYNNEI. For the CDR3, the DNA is TGTGCCAGCGGGGACAGGGGAAACTATGGCTACACCTTC. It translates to CASGDRGNYGYTF.